Below are 10 T cell receptor beta chains sequenced from a single sample in a study of T cell responses to AZD1222 COVID-19 vaccine. Only in-frame clones appear in the TCRdb table, and some are missing; sequencing was by immunoSEQ multiplex PCR. This sample has about 100,000 clones, with 87% found just once. Sequencing was performed on peripheral blood, taken on day 0 of AZD1222 vaccination. The receptors stem from an adult in good health.

The V gene is TRBV30, the J gene TRBJ1-5, with D possibly matching TRBD1 (5 bases). The germline CDR1 and CDR2 sequences are GTSNPN and SVGIG (reference sequence). The ends were cut back, 0 bases at V and 0 bases at J, with 9 bases in the middle. The CDR3 contains 15 residues. CDR3 bases: TGTGCCTGGAGTGTACCCGACAGTAGCAATCAGCCCCAGCATTTT. This encodes CAWSVPDSSNQPQHF.

The genes are TRBV21-1 and TRBJ2-3; the table's D call, TRBD1, has no DNA check behind it. TRBV21-1 is designated a pseudogene. The CDR3 loop spans 17 amino acids. CDR3 nucleotide sequence: TGTGCCAGCATTAGGAGACCGGGACAGTCTAGCACAGATACGCAGTATTTT. Translated, it gives CASIRRPGQSSTDTQYF.

The chain is built from TRBV7-3 and TRBJ2-3; D may be TRBD1 (6 bases). Germline V gene sequence: CDR1 SGHTA, CDR2 FQGTGA. The CDR3 sequence is 12 residues long. V gave up 4 bases and J gave up 5 bases, with 7 bases separating them. In DNA, the CDR3 is TGTGCCAGCAGCTCAGGGGTAGATACGCAGTATTTT. Protein: CASSSGVDTQYF.

V usage is TRBV6-1 and J usage is TRBJ1-5; D not resolved. The CDR3 consists of 18 residues. Trimming took off 0 bases at V and 3 bases at J, with 18 bases between the two ends. CDR1 and CDR2 from the germline V gene are MNHNS and SASEGT. CDR3 sequence reads: CASSEAVAATRFNQPQHF. In DNA form, the CDR3 reads TGTGCCAGCAGTGAAGCCGTGGCAGCTACCCGTTTCAATCAGCCCCAGCATTTT.

The rearrangement links TRBV2 to TRBJ1-1, with D uncertain. There are 14 residues in the CDR3. V was pared by 3 bases and J by 1 base, with 9 bases between. Germline CDR1 reads SNHLY; CDR2 reads FYNNEI. This CDR3 is CASSDKVGNTEAFF. CDR3 nucleotides: TGTGCCAGCAGTGACAAGGTCGGGAACACTGAAGCTTTCTTT.

The rearrangement joins TRBV4-3 to TRBJ1-2, with 11 bases fitting TRBD1. The CDR3 length is 15 residues. Germline CDR1 is LGHNA and CDR2 is YSLEER. V was clipped by 3 bases and J by 6 bases; unmatched bases: 6. Here the CDR3 DNA reads TGCGCCAGCAGCCAGTACGGGACAGGGGGGGATGGCTACACCTTC. Translated: CASSQYGTGGDGYTF.

The chain employs TRBV6-5 and TRBJ1-6, with TRBD1 matching over 7 bases. The CDR3 loop spans 13 amino acids. V trimming: 2 bases; J trimming: 10 bases; junction bases outside the gene matches: 2. CDR1 is MNHEY and CDR2 is SVGAGI in the germline V gene. The CDR3 sequence: CASSYDRASPLHF. CDR3 coding DNA: TGTGCCAGCAGTTACGACAGGGCCTCACCCCTCCACTTT.

The rearrangement joins TRBV29-1 to TRBJ2-2; D may correspond to TRBD1 or TRBD2 (5 bases each). The germline V gene has CDR1 SQVTM and CDR2 ANQGSEA. The CDR3 extends over 12 amino acids. Between the trimmed V and J ends, which lost 6 bases and 7 bases, there was a span of 12 bases. CDR3 nucleotide sequence: TGCAGCGTGGACGGGGCGGGCGGGGAGCTGTTTTTT. The encoded protein is CSVDGAGGELFF.

The chain employs TRBV6-2 or TRBV6-3 and TRBJ2-5; 7 bases are shared with TRBD1. The ends lost 0 bases at V and 4 bases at J; junction bases unmatched: 5. CDR3 length: 15 residues. The V gene's germline CDR1 is MNHEY and CDR2 SVGEGT. The CDR3 spells CASSYSGRGRETQYF. DNA of the CDR3: TGTGCCAGCAGTTACTCGGGCAGGGGGAGAGAGACCCAGTACTTC.

CDR3 in amino acids: CASLYPVGGGFAEAFF. Here the CDR3 DNA reads TGTGCCAGTCTCTATCCGGTAGGGGGCGGGTTCGCTGAAGCTTTCTTT. V gene TRBV19 combines with J gene TRBJ1-1, with 7 nucleotides matching TRBD1. Trimming removed 8 bases from V and 6 bases from J; junction bases left unmatched: 18. This CDR3 is 16 amino acids long. CDR1 LNHDA and CDR2 SQIVND come from the germline V gene (reference sequence).